The entry below describes one T cell receptor beta chain. It lacks a known antigen. V trim: 7 bases; J trim: 1 base; unmatched bases: 5. The germline V gene encodes CDR1 LNHDA and CDR2 SQIVND (reference sequence). Its CDR3 holds 14 amino acids, cysteine through phenylalanine. The sequence is cut down to CDR3 DNA, 42 bases in frame from base 1. This sample was included in a study of cytomegalovirus exposure and HLA in healthy donors (dated by TCRdb to 2017 to 2019). Describing the broader study: An earlier analysis of under 600 of the donors reported about 290 Gb of sequence data and some 120 million unique TCR beta sequences from roughly 180 million T cells. Class I and class II HLA loci were covered by the typing at four-digit resolution. Roughly 290 gigabases of sequencing data and 70 million to 95 million unique TCR sequences made up an early release that covered about 640 HLA-typed donors. Several DR-DQ haplotypes were handled as single units for association and clustering because linkage in the cohort was strong. Among several hundred genotyped donors of the cohort, an average of approximately 240,000 unique TCR beta nucleotide sequences was sequenced per donor, of which 15% to 20% were non-productive. The study aimed to test whether cataloging public T cell receptors could reveal signatures of past pathogen exposure. A later analysis re-examined previously published TCR beta repertoires from just over 650 donors and added high-resolution HLA genotyping to investigate patterns of TCR occurrence. In addition to the first cohort of about 650 subjects, a separate validation cohort of 100 to 150 different subjects was used. The genetic ancestry cluster associated with self-reported Caucasian donors included roughly 84% of the roughly 360 genotyped donors. The number of donors typed differed by locus, with 629-630 for A, B, C, DRB1 and DQB1, roughly 520 for DQA1, over 600 for DPA1, and about 450 for DPB1. The T cell repertoires of 670 or so subjects were profiled by immunosequencing and related to cytomegalovirus serostatus. The study combined high-throughput TCR immunosequencing, statistical association of individual TCRs with disease status, and machine learning to predict cytomegalovirus infection status. In the later analysis, no new phenotypic data were used to find candidate immune exposures; instead, reliance was placed on TCR beta sequences and their occurrence across donors. Every discovery cohort repertoire had been produced on one sequencing platform. Donor age, sex, ethnicity and CMV serostatus were collected together with the repertoire data. An earlier analysis of about 600 of the donors used high-throughput TCR beta sequencing to judge whether each TCR beta V gene segment behaved as functional or pseudogenic. In a later genetic analysis, genome-wide SNP genotypes for 398 of the 666 donors were used, and that subset was treated as a discovery cohort. Broader findings and caveats from the paper: In a later analysis, HLA-associated TCR beta chains showed more clonal expansion and lower generation probabilities than non-associated chains that were equally common. Most TCR sequences were seen in very few donors, while some public TCRs were found in many individuals. A later genetic analysis associated a missense DCLRE1C variant with V-gene and J-gene trimming of TCR beta chains, and an independent cohort replicated the association. Compared with the 666-donor mean, donors in an Asian-associated ancestry cluster had fewer N-insertions in productive TCRs, according to a later genetic analysis. In a later analysis, 16,951 TCR beta sequences were associated with specific HLA alleles at a false discovery rate of 0.05. In a later analysis, most CMV-associated TCR beta chains were found to appear HLA-restricted, with HLA associations seemingly driven largely by CMV exposure. A few of the identified cytomegalovirus-associated TCR beta chains were confirmed in vitro to be specific for cytomegalovirus antigens. In a later analysis, TCR association rates were found to vary across HLA loci, with the most associated TCRs seen for DRB1 alleles and the fewest for HLA-C alleles. In the study, some 180 TCR beta chains were listed as associated with cytomegalovirus. According to a later analysis, parvovirus B19, influenza, CMV and Epstein-Barr virus appeared linked to several top co-occurrence clusters. Linkage disequilibrium might explain the correlated functional status among segregating V segments, but an unknown experimental factor could not be excluded. Some IMGT-functional V segments, including TRBV6-2 and TRBV6-3, could not be distinguished by the 87-base-pair reads and were therefore excluded. The authors suggested that the approach could potentially be extended to other disease states and immunological phenotypes. A further reported finding was that TCR beta sequences accurately predicted the HLA-A and HLA-B alleles for most subjects in the first cohort. Cytomegalovirus status was reported to be diagnosed by the classifier with high specificity and sensitivity in both the original and validation cohorts. When HLA alleles, especially DR and DQ, strongly co-occurred, attributing TCR associations to individual alleles was difficult. Presence/absence analyses assumed roughly uniform sequencing depth across donors, an assumption that may not hold. Because HLA typing was missing for some donors at each locus, association tests included only the typed subset. Broadly in line with IMGT annotations, most TCR beta V segments showed up in productive rearrangements about 90% or about 30% of the time in an earlier analysis of about 500 of the donors. CMV serostatus was the only immune exposure information available for the cohort. Because counts were too low, more than 15 rarely observed V segments, including chromosome 9 orphons, were left out of the earlier analysis of a few hundred of the donors. Only TCR beta chains were sequenced in this cohort, and the absence of alpha or paired-chain data limited detectable features. A cluster of highly shared sequence variants was judged likely to be a technical artifact of the sequencing pipeline.

In total, about 650 healthy bone marrow donors made up the cohort. Cohort members were all nominally healthy when sampled, although unrecorded immune exposures were likely present. The donor tested CMV seropositive and was one of the 289 seropositive cohort members. A peripheral blood sample was collected from each donor, and TCR beta sequencing was performed on peripheral blood mononuclear cells. Genomic DNA was extracted from the blood cell samples with the Qiagen DNeasy Blood Extraction Kit. Library method: the immunoSEQ multiplex PCR assay. For the multiplex PCR, a mixture combining 60 forward primers for TCR Vbeta segments and 13 reverse primers for TCR Jbeta segments was used. The CDR3 region of rearranged TCR beta genes was amplified from genomic DNA with a multiplex PCR assay. On the Illumina HiSeq System, the amplified TCR beta libraries were sequenced as 87-base-pair reads. The original pipeline was this. A later analysis tallied 75 million to 95 million unique TCR beta chains across the 600 to 700 repertoires, and around 9.9 million of those chains were shared by two or more donors. Raw reads were error-corrected and collapsed into unique sequences by a nearest-neighbor algorithm in which closely related sequences were merged to remove PCR and sequencing errors. V, D and J gene segments were assigned by aligning CDR3 sequences to IMGT reference sequences. For a sequence to be retained, a match of at least six nucleotides to both a V gene segment and a J gene segment was required. Rearrangements were called productive when the CDR3 lacked stop codons and stayed in frame with V and J; all others were non-productive. Following IMGT convention, CDR3 was defined as the stretch from the second conserved V-encoded cysteine up to the conserved J-encoded phenylalanine. Sequences without an unambiguous match to a single V gene segment were excluded from the earlier analysis of almost 600 of the donors. In an earlier analysis of 587 of the donors, a V segment was called functional when productive rearrangements were above 56.7%, and segregating when the standard deviation between donors exceeded 5%. A statistical classification framework was built to diagnose cytomegalovirus status from the catalog of TCR beta chain sequences. In a later analysis, TCR nucleotide sequences were compared against IMGT/GENE-DB human TR gene sequences so that V and J genes could be assigned. A later analysis assigned CDR3 sequences and most-parsimonious VDJ recombination scenarios with the TCRdist pipeline. In a later analysis, each TCR beta chain was defined by its CDR3 amino acid sequence together with its V-gene family, and reads without a unique V-gene family were excluded. As a way to deal with suspected cross-contamination and a sequencing artifact, a later analysis dropped approximately 570 nucleotide sequences that were highly shared and had low generation probability. For each public chain, a later analysis derived a clonal expansion index from normalized ranks of inferred template counts within each repertoire. Generation probabilities in a later analysis came from a VDJ recombination model fitted to out-of-frame rearrangements, and those results were checked against IGoR. Hypergeometric tests were used in a later analysis to score TCR-TCR, TCR-HLA and TCR-CMV co-occurrence, with a repertoire-size bias correction applied to the TCR pairs. To estimate false discovery rates, a later analysis permuted the HLA or CMV assignments 20 times. A later analysis grouped co-occurring TCRs with DBSCAN, adding TCRdist sequence similarity when clustering within HLA-allele-positive subsets. Repertoires with fewer than 30,000 or more than 120,000 public chains, plus five repertoires with anomalous nucleotide sharing, were excluded from co-occurrence clustering. TCRdb's version of the immuneACCESS table is confined to in-frame rearrangements and falls short of the full clone set. An unresolved V gene accounts for under half of the shortfall where checked; the remainder is of unknown origin. The V and J calls and clone size come from that table; D and trimming were worked out from the DNA. The table for this sample lists about 52,000 clones. The ten largest clones capture 10% to 15% of the sample.

This clonotype originated in a woman in her sixties in good health and CMV-seropositive. Sequencing was carried out using PBMCs. This chain is built from TRBV19 and TRBJ2-5, and TRBD1 aligns with 8 junction nucleotides. The base sequence is TGTGCCAGTAACGACAGGGGCCCCCAAGAGACCCAGTACTTC. Its translation reads: CASNDRGPQETQYF. The entire variable domain, with the stretches around the CDR3 drawn from the reference TRBV19 and TRBJ2-5 proteins, is DGGITQSPKYLFRKEGQNVTLSCEQNLNHDAMYWYRQDPGQGLRLIYYSQIVNDFQKGDIAEGYSVSREKKESFPLTVTSAQKNPTAFYLCASNDRGPQETQYFGPGTRLLVL.